This T cell receptor beta chain was captured by sequencing in a study of cytomegalovirus exposure and HLA in healthy donors. Use of 60 Vbeta and 13 Jbeta primers characterized the PCR. Only in-frame clones appear in the TCRdb table, and some are missing; sequencing was by immunoSEQ multiplex PCR. Seen here are approximately 210,000 clones, 80% to 90% observed once, and the top ten hold 1% to 1.5%. The CDR3 is made up of 14 amino acids. Germline V gives CDR1 GTSNPN, CDR2 SVGIG (reference sequence). V lost 3 bases and J 0 bases, leaving 8 bases between the germline ends. The chain couples TRBV30 to TRBJ2-2; TRBD2 might be the D (6 bases). The receptor comes from a man aged 30 to 39 in good health and CMV-seronegative. Sequenced sample: PBMCs. The CDR3 DNA reads TGTGCCTGGAGGGAGGGTACGAACACCGGGGAGCTGTTTTTT. Translation gives CAWREGTNTGELFF.